The 10 T cell receptor beta chains below were found in one sample sequenced in a study of blood T cell repertoires in COVID-19. Profiled with immunoSEQ multiplex PCR; TCRdb holds only in-frame clones, not every one. In the table there are around 250,000 clones, around 84% of which are singletons. Sequencing used PBMCs or T cells enriched from blood (not recorded which). The receptors stem from a man aged 40-49 years who had been exposed to COVID-19.

The chain links TRBV18 to TRBJ1-4; D call uncertain. The CDR3 length is 15 residues. V was pared by 5 bases and J by 4 bases, with 14 bases between. The germline gives CDR1 KGHSH, CDR2 LQKENI. CDR3 amino acids: CASSGSHRYNEKLFF. CDR3 DNA: TGTGCCAGCTCAGGGTCTCACAGATATAATGAAAAACTGTTTTTT.

V and J are TRBV27 and TRBJ1-5; no clear D gene. The CDR3 is made up of 15 amino acids. V was clipped by 5 bases and J by 9 bases, with 20 bases between them. Germline-derived CDR1 and CDR2 are MNHEY and SMNVEV (reference sequence). CDR3: CASSDYPDPKWPQHF. CDR3 sequence (DNA): TGTGCCAGCAGTGACTACCCAGACCCTAAGTGGCCCCAGCATTTT.

J is TRBJ2-1 and V is TRBV28; TRBD2 agrees at 8 bases. The CDR3 runs 15 residues. The V gene end was trimmed by 5 bases and the J gene end by 9 bases; junction bases not matched to a gene: 12. The V gene's germline CDR1 is MDHEN and CDR2 SYDVKM. The chain's CDR3 is CASSAAGIRGGEQFF. The CDR3 nucleotides read TGTGCCAGCAGTGCCGCCGGGATCCGGGGGGGTGAGCAGTTCTTC.

The J gene is TRBJ1-2, the V gene TRBV9; D is ambiguous. The V gene lost 3 bases and the J gene lost 8 bases, with 20 bases spanning the gap. This CDR3 spans 15 amino acids. Germline CDR1 is SGDLS and CDR2 is YYNGEE. Here the CDR3 reads CASSALTRSVEGYTF. For the CDR3, the DNA is TGTGCCAGCAGCGCGCTGACAAGGTCGGTTGAGGGCTACACCTTC.

The V call is TRBV10-1, the J call TRBJ2-2; D possibly corresponds to TRBD1 (6 bases). Trimming took 4 bases from V and 4 from J, leaving 10 bases between them. Germline-derived CDR1 and CDR2 are WNHNN and SYGVQD (reference sequence). The CDR3 runs 14 residues. The CDR3 region is CASSVFRGTGELFF. The CDR3, as DNA: TGCGCCAGCAGTGTGTTCAGGGGCACCGGGGAGCTGTTTTTT.

The rearrangement joins TRBV30 to TRBJ2-7; the match to TRBD1 covers 10 bases. This CDR3 comprises 13 residues. Germline V gene lookup returns CDR1 GTSNPN and CDR2 SVGIG (reference sequence). With V trimmed by 3 bases and J by 5 bases, 4 bases remained unmatched. This CDR3 reads CAWRGQGVDEQYF. As DNA, the CDR3 is TGTGCCTGGAGAGGACAGGGGGTCGACGAGCAGTACTTC.

V is TRBV11-2 and J is TRBJ2-1, with TRBD1 matching over 8 bases. Trimming at V came to 0 bases and at J to 14 bases, leaving 9 bases not matched to a gene. CDR1 is SGHAT, CDR2 FQNNGV, per germline. The CDR3 totals 14 residues. The CDR3 loop is CASSLDSPGQGKFF. CDR3 DNA: TGTGCCAGCAGCTTAGATTCCCCCGGACAGGGAAAGTTCTTC.

In its sample, this clone was seen once. The chain employs TRBV6-5 and TRBJ1-4; 11 bases match TRBD1. The ends lost 6 bases at V and 13 bases at J; junction bases unmatched: 4. CDR1 and CDR2 (germline): MNHEY, SVGAGI. This CDR3 contains 12 residues. Written as DNA, the CDR3 is TGTGCCAGCAGGGACAGGGGGCGTCGACTGTTTTTT. Its protein product is CASRDRGRRLFF.

The chain has TRBV10-3 and TRBJ2-1; 11 bases align to TRBD1. Germline CDR1 ENHRY, CDR2 SYGVKD. Trimming removed 8 bases from V and 9 bases from J; junction bases left unmatched: 12. The CDR3 is 15 amino acids. CDR3 residues: CAISSGQGAAGEQFF. Written as DNA, the CDR3 is TGTGCCATCTCCTCAGGACAGGGGGCGGCCGGTGAGCAGTTCTTC.

This chain's CDR3 is CSVGLQGGTYEQYF. The CDR3 DNA reads TGCAGCGTCGGATTACAGGGGGGAACGTACGAGCAGTACTTC. The V call is TRBV29-1, the J call TRBJ2-7, with TRBD1 matching 8 bases. The CDR3 totals 14 residues. The V segment lost 6 bases and the J segment 4 bases; nucleotides outside the gene matches: 11. Germline CDR1 and CDR2: SQVTM and ANQGSEA.